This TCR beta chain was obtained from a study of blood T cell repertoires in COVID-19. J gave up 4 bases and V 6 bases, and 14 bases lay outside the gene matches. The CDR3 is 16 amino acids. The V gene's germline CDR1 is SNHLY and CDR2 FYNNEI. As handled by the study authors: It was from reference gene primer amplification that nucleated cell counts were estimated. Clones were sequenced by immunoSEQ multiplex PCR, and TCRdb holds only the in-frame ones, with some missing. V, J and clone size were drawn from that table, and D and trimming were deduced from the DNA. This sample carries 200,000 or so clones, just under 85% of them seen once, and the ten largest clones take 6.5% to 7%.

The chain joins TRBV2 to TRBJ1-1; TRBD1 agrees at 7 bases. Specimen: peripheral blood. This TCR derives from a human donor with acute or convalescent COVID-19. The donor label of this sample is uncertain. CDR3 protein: CASSLIRTGLGTEAFF. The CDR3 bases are TGTGCCAGCAGCTTGATCCGGACAGGTTTAGGCACTGAAGCTTTCTTT.